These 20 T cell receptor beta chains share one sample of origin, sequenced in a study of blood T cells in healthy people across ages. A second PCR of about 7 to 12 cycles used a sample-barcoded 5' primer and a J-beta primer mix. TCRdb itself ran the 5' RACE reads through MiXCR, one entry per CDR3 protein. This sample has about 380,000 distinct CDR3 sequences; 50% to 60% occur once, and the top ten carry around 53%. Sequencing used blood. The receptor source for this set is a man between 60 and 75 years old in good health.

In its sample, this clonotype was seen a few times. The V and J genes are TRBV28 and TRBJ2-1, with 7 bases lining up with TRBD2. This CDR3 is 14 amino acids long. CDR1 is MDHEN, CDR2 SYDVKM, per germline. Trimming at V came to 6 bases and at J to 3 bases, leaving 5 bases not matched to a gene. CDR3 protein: CASSLAAGYNEQFF. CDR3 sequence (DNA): TGTGCCAGCAGCCTAGCGGCCGGCTACAATGAGCAGTTCTTC.

CDR3 amino acids: CASRPALSGNSYEQYF. CDR3 nucleotides: TGTGCCAGCAGGCCGGCACTAAGCGGAAACTCCTACGAGCAGTACTTC. The chain recombines TRBV28 with TRBJ2-7; possible D gene TRBD2, 5 bases. Germline CDR1 is MDHEN and CDR2 is SYDVKM. Trimming stripped 6 bases from V and 0 bases from J, with 18 bases between. CDR3 length: 16 amino acids.

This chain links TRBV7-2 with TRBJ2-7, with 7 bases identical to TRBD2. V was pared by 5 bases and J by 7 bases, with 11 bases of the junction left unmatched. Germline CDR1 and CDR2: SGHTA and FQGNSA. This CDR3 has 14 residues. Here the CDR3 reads CASSPRREVREQYF. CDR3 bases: TGTGCCAGCAGCCCGAGACGGGAGGTGCGAGAGCAGTACTTC.

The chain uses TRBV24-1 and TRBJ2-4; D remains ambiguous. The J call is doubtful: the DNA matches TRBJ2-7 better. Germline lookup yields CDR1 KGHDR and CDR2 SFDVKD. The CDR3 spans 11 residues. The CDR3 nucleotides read TGTGCCACCGGCACTTCGTACGAGCAGTACTTC. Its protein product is CATGTSYEQYF.

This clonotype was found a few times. The CDR3, as DNA: TGTGCCAGCAGTGCTCCAGGGCGCCGGGAGCAGTACTTC. Its translation is CASSAPGRREQYF. The chain links TRBV25-1 to TRBJ2-7, with D possibly being TRBD1 (5 bases). Trimming left V 4 bases short and J 7 bases short, with 14 bases between. The CDR3 runs 13 residues. Germline CDR1 and CDR2: MGHDK and SYGVNS.

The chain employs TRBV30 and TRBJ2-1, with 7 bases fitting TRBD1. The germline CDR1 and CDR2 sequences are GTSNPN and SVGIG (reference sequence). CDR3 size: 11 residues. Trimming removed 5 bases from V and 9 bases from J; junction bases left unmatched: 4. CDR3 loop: CAWEGAVEQFF. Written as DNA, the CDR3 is TGTGCCTGGGAGGGGGCGGTTGAGCAGTTCTTC.

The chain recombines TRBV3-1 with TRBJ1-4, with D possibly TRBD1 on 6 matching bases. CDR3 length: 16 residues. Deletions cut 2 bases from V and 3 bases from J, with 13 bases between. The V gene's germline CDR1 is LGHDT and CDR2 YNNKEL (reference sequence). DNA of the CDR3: TGTGCCAGCAGCCAAACCCTGACAGGCGCTAATGAAAAACTGTTTTTT. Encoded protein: CASSQTLTGANEKLFF.

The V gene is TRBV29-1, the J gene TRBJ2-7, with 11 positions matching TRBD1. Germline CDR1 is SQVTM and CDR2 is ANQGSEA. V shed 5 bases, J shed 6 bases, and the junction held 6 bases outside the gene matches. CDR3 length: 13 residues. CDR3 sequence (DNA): TGCAGCGTTTTCGGGGACAGGGGGGCCGAGCAGTACTTC. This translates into CSVFGDRGAEQYF.

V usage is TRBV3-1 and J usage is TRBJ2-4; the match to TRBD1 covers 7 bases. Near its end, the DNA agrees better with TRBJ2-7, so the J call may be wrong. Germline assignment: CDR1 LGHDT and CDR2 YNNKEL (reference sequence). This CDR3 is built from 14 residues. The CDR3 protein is CASSQVTGRYEQYF. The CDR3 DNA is TGTGCCAGCAGCCAAGTGACAGGGAGATACGAGCAGTACTTC.

Here the CDR3 DNA reads TGTGCCAGCAGCTTAGGTGATAGCGGGACGGATGAGCAGTTCTTC. It is translated as CASSLGDSGTDEQFF. V is TRBV7-2 and J is TRBJ2-1; TRBD2 aligns across 8 bases. The CDR3 runs to 15 residues. J was trimmed by 8 bases and V by 1 base; bases with no gene match: 7. CDR1 SGHTA and CDR2 FQGNSA come from the germline V gene. Supplemented by reference TRBV7-2 and TRBJ2-1, the full variable domain reads GAGVSQSPSNKVTEKGKDVELRCDPISGHTALYWYRQSLGQGLEFLIYFQGNSAPDKSGLPSDRFSAERTGGSVSTLTIQRTQQEDSAVYLCASSLGDSGTDEQFFGPGTRLTVL.

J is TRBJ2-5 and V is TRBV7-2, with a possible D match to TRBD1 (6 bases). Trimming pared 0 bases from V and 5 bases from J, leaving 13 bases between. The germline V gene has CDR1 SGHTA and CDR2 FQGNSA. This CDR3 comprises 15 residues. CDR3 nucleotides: TGTGCCAGCAGCTTAGCGGGCCACCAGGGGGAGACCCAGTACTTC. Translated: CASSLAGHQGETQYF.

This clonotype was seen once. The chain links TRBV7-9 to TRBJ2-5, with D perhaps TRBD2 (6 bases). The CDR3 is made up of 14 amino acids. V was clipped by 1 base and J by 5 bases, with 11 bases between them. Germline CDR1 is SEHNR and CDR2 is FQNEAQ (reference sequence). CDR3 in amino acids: CASSLDAEGETQYF. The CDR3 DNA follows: TGTGCCAGCAGCTTAGATGCGGAGGGGGAGACCCAGTACTTC.

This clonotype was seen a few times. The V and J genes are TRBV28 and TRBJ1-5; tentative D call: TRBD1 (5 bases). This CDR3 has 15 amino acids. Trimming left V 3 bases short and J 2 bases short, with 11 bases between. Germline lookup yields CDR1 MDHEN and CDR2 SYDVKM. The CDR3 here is CASSLAAGRNQPQHF. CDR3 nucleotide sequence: TGTGCCAGCAGTTTGGCCGCAGGGCGCAATCAGCCCCAGCATTTT.

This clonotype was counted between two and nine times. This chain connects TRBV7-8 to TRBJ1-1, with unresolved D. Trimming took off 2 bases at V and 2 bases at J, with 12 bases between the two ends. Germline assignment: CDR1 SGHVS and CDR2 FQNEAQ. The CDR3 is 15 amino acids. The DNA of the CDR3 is TGTGCCAGCAGCTTACGAAGCACCTTAAACACTGAAGCTTTCTTT. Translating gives CASSLRSTLNTEAFF.

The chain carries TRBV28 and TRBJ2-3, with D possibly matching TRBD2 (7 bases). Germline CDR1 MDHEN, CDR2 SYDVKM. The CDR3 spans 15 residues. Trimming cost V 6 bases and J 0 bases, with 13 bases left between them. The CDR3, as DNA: TGTGCCAGCAGGGGAGGGGGGTTGAGCACAGATACGCAGTATTTT. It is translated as CASRGGGLSTDTQYF.

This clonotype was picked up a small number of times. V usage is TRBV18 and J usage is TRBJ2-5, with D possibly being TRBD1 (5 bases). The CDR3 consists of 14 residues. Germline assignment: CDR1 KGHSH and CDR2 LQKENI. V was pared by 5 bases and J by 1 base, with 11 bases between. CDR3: CASSTGHSQETQYF. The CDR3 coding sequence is TGTGCCAGCTCAACTGGACACAGCCAAGAGACCCAGTACTTC.

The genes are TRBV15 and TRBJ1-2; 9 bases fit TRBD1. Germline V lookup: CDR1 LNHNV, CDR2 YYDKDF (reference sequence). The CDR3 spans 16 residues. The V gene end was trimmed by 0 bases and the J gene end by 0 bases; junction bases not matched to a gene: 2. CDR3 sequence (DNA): TGTGCCACCAGCAGAGATAGACAGGGGGCTAACTATGGCTACACCTTC. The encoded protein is CATSRDRQGANYGYTF.

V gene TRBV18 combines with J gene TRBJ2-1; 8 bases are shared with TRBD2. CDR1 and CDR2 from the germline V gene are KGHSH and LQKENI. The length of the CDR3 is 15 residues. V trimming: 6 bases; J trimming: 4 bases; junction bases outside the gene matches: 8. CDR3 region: CASSLLADTYNEQFF. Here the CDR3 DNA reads TGTGCCAGCTCCCTACTAGCGGACACATACAATGAGCAGTTCTTC.

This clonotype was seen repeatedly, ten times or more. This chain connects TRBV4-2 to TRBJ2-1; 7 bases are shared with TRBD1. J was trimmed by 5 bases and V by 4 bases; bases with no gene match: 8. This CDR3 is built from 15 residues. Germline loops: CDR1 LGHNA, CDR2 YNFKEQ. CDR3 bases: TGTGCCAGCAGCCCGAGGCGTCAGGGGGACAATGAGCAGTTCTTC. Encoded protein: CASSPRRQGDNEQFF.

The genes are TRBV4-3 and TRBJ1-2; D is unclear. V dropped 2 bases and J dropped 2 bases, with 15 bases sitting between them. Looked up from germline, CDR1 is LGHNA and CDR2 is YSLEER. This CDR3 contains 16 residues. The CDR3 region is CASSQSVKGFNYGYTF. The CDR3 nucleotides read TGCGCCAGCAGCCAAAGTGTGAAGGGCTTCAACTATGGCTACACCTTC.